This note documents a single TCR beta chain sequence. Its antigen has not been determined. Nothing much larger sits one base from this clone, and base qualities are not available. The treatment or condition label on this specimen signifies: oral pan-JAK inhibitor, 5-10 mg twice daily. Peripheral blood and lesional scalp punch biopsies were obtained from patients with alopecia areata. PBMCs were isolated by density centrifugation and stained for CD3, CD4 and CD8, after which CD4+ and CD8+ T cells were sorted on a FACSAria. The data were obtained in a study of CD8+ T cells in alopecia areata (dated by TCRdb to 2016 to 2019). In the study overall: The treated patients took part in an open-label pilot trial in which moderate-to-severe alopecia areata was treated with oral tofacitinib at 5 to 10 mg twice daily. Tofacitinib was given for 6 to 18 months, followed by 6 months of follow-up off drug to assess delayed response and recurrence. The RNA source kit depended on sample type: the PAXgene miRNA kit for fixed scalp, the miRNeasy kit for PBMCs, and the RNeasy kit for mouse skin. In humans, TCRbeta sequencing was performed on scalp tissue and on sorted CD4+ and CD8+ peripheral blood T cells from healthy controls and from patients with patchy or totalis/universalis alopecia areata. Clonality in the scalp was compared among normal scalp (n=4), patchy alopecia areata scalp (n=8), and alopecia totalis/universalis scalp (n=8). TCRbeta CDR3 regions were amplified by immunoSEQ multiplex PCR using 35 Vbeta forward and 13 Jbeta reverse primers. Biopsies were taken from tofacitinib-treated patients at baseline and again at 4 and 24 weeks into treatment, and several of those patients also had a later scalp biopsy. High-throughput TCRbeta sequencing was used to examine T cell clonal expansion in alopecia areata in both the C3H/HeJ mouse model and human patients. For the treated patients, the SALT score, which quantifies what percentage of scalp surface area is affected, served as the measure of disease severity.

What the work shows at the level of the full study, not this receptor alone: Because the treated cohort was small and had just a single nonresponder, larger studies are needed to establish links between baseline CD8+ expansion and response. Unlike mouse skin, which is dominated by gammadelta T cells, normal human skin has resident alphabeta T cells that are also sequenced, and this complicates analysis of the scalp TCR repertoire. Compared with normal scalp, lesional scalp, particularly in alopecia totalis/universalis, had higher clonality and more expanded CD8+ clones, which suggests antigenic drive. Tofacitinib significantly lowered scalp clonality and the number of expanded CD8+ clones among the top 100 scalp clones. Shared TCR sequences between patients were less evident than in mice, which may be partly attributable to HLA diversity in the patient population. During tofacitinib treatment, many expanded lesional clones stuck around in both scalp and blood, and this persistence may partly explain why relapse happens after treatment is stopped.

Taken from cysteine to phenylalanine, the CDR3 has 14 residues. The only DNA kept is the CDR3, 42 bases in frame from the first base. CDR1 and CDR2 are read off the germline V gene (reference sequence) as GTSNPN and SVGIG. V is clipped by 0 bases and J by 2 bases, and the sequence between their germline boundaries is 7 bases long. The method was the immunoSEQ multiplex PCR assay. RNA was extracted from all samples and reverse transcribed into cDNA, which served as template for TCR sequencing. First-strand cDNA was synthesized using SuperScript III with a 2:1 mix of oligo-dT and random hexamers. Amplification bias was assessed with a synthetic immune receptor repertoire, and residual bias was removed computationally. The published analysis was carried out like this. Raw reads were preprocessed to remove errors, and CDR3 was defined by IMGT conventions from the conserved cysteine to phenylalanine. Clonality was computed as 1 minus the Shannon entropy, with the entropy normalized by log2 of the number of productive unique TCRs. Whether scalp clones were CD4 or CD8 was inferred by matching scalp TCRbeta sequences against CD4 and CD8 repertoires sorted from blood. TCRdb carries this immuneACCESS record with in-frame sequences only. Its versions omit some clonotypes, under half of them owing to an unresolved V gene in the studies checked, with the rest unexplained. V and J calls and clone size follow that table, whereas D and trimming were derived from the DNA. The sample contains around 170,000 clones, 51% of them found a single time. Of the sample, 10% is held by the ten largest clones.

The specimen comprised CD8+ T cells sorted from blood, sampled around week 52, from a patient treated with tofacitinib. The TCR originated in a human donor with alopecia areata. Recombination connected TRBV30 to TRBJ2-2, with no D gene named confidently. The CDR3 region has the sequence CAWSVGLNTGELFF. The nucleotide sequence reads TGTGCCTGGAGTGTAGGGTTAAACACCGGGGAGCTGTTTTTT.